This T cell receptor (beta chain) emerged from a study of blood T cell repertoires in COVID-19. The repertoire was sequenced with immunoSEQ multiplex PCR; TCRdb's copy has only in-frame clones and lacks some. The sample shows approximately 200,000 clones, approximately 80% of them seen only once. The ends lost 0 bases at V and 5 bases at J; junction bases unmatched: 0. CDR1 and CDR2 from the germline V gene are SGHRS and YFSETQ. The CDR3 loop spans 13 amino acids. The specimen was peripheral blood. V gene TRBV5-1 combines with J gene TRBJ2-5, with 8 bases fitting TRBD1. The receptor was isolated from a human donor with acute or convalescent COVID-19. The donor label of this sample is uncertain. The CDR3 sequence is CASSLGQGETQYF. The DNA for the CDR3 is TGCGCCAGCAGCTTGGGACAGGGGGAGACCCAGTACTTC. The full variable domain, its missing parts supplied by reference TRBV5-1 and TRBJ2-5, is KAGVTQTPRYLIKTRGQQVTLSCSPISGHRSVSWYQQTPGQGLQFLFEYFSETQRNKGNFPGRFSGRQFSNSRSEMNVSTLELGDSALYLCASSLGQGETQYFGPGTRLLVL.